This TCR beta chain was identified in a study of shared clonotypes between healthy human individuals. General study points: In general, naive subsets displayed greater estimated richness than memory subsets did. It was observed that approximately 5% of naive CD4 clonotypes were shared across a handful of donors.

Each of the donors was a healthy adult who was HIV-negative and had not had a recent acute infection or vaccination. Both subsets, CD45RA+ naive and CD45RA-negative memory, were split from the CD4+ cells. About this clone: Its antigen is still unknown.

Method: immunoSEQ multiplex PCR; TCRdb's copy keeps in-frame clones and lacks some. Here the sample spans over a million clones, roughly 74% being singletons. V was clipped by 4 bases and J by 4 bases, with 12 bases between them. Germline V gene sequence: CDR1 SQVTM, CDR2 ANQGSEA. The CDR3 is 13 amino acids. The gene calls are TRBV29-1 and TRBJ2-3; D possibly corresponds to TRBD1 (5 bases). The sequence was obtained from a man aged 18 to 29 in good health. Some clones in this sample may be carry-over from other donors' samples. Sequencing input: memory CD4+ T cells from PBMCs. The subset here: CD45RA-negative fraction. The DNA of the CDR3 is TGCAGCGTTGGATGGACAAGGCCAGATACGCAGTATTTT. Translated: CSVGWTRPDTQYF.